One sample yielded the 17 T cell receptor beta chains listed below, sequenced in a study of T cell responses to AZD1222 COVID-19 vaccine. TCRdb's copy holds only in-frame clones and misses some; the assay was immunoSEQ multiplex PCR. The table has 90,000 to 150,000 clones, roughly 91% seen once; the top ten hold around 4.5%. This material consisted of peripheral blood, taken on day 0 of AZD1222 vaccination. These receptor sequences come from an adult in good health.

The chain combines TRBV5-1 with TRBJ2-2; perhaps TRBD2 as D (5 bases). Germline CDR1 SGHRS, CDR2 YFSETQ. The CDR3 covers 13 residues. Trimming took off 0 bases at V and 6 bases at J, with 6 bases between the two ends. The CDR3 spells CASSLVGAGELFF. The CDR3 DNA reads TGCGCCAGCAGCTTGGTGGGAGCCGGGGAGCTGTTTTTT.

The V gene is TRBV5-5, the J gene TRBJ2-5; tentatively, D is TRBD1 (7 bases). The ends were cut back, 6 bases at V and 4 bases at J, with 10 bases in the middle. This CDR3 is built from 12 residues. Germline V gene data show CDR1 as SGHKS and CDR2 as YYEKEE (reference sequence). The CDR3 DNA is TGTGCCAGCACCCAGGGGGGAGAGACCCAGTACTTC. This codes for CASTQGGETQYF.

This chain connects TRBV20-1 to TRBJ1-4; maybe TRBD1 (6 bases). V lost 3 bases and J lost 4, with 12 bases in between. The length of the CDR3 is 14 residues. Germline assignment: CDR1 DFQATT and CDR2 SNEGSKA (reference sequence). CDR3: CSASRGASNEKLFF. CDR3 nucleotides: TGCAGTGCTAGTAGGGGGGCGAGTAATGAAAAACTGTTTTTT.

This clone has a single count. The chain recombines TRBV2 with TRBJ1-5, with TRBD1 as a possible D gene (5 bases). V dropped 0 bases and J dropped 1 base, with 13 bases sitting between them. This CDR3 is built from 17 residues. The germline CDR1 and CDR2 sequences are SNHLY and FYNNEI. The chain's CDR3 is CASSEAEAGYSNQPQHF. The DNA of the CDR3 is TGTGCCAGCAGTGAAGCCGAGGCAGGGTACAGCAATCAGCCCCAGCATTTT.

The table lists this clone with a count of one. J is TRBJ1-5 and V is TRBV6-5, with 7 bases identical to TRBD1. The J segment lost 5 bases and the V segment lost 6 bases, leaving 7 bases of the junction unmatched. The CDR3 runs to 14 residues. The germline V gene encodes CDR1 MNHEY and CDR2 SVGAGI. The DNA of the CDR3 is TGTGCCAGCAGCACCGACAGGGTTTATCAGCCCCAGCATTTT. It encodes CASSTDRVYQPQHF.

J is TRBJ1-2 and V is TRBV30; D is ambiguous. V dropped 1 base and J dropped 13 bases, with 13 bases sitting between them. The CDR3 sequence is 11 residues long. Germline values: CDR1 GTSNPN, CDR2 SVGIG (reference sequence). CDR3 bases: TGTGCCTGGAGTGCAGTTTACGCGGGCACCTTC. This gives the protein CAWSAVYAGTF.

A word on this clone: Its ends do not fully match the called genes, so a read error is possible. CDR3 region: CASSLGKGAPAF. Here the CDR3 DNA reads TGTGCCAGCAGCTTAGGTAAGGGGGCTCCTGCCTTC. This chain links TRBV7-6 with TRBJ2-7; 7 bases map to TRBD1. This CDR3 comprises 12 residues. The germline CDR1 and CDR2 sequences are SGHVS and FNYEAQ.

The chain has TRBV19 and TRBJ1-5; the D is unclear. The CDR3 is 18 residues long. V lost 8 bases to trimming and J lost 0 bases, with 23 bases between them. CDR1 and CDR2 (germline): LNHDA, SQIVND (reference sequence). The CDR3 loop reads CASQLVPTSGYSNQPQHF. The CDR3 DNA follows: TGTGCCAGTCAACTGGTCCCCACATCGGGGTATAGCAATCAGCCCCAGCATTTT.

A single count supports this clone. The CDR3 here is CASSYGWDYGYTF. DNA for the CDR3: TGTGCCAGCAGTTACGGGTGGGACTATGGCTACACCTTC. The chain carries TRBV6-5 and TRBJ1-2; D is unclear. Per the germline V gene, CDR1 is MNHEY and CDR2 is SVGAGI. Trimming cost V 2 bases and J 3 bases, with 7 bases left between them. The CDR3 extends over 13 amino acids.

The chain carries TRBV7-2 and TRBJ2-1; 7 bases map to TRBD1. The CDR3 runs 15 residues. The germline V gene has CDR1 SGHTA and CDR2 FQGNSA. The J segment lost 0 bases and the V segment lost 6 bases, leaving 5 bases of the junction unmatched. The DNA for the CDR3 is TGTGCCAGCAGTGCCGGGACAGACTCCTACAATGAGCAGTTCTTC. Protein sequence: CASSAGTDSYNEQFF.

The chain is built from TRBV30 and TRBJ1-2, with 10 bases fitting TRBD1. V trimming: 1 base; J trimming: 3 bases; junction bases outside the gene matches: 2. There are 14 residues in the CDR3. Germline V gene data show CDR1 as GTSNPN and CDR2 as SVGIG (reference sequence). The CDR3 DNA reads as TGTGCCTGGAGTGGCGGGACAGGGGACTATGGCTACACCTTC. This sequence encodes CAWSGGTGDYGYTF. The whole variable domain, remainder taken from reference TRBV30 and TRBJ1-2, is SQTIHQWPATLVQPVGSPLSLECTVEGTSNPNLYWYRQAAGRGLQLLFYSVGIGQISSEVPQNLSASRPQDRQFILSSKKLLLSDSGFYLCAWSGGTGDYGYTFGSGTRLTVV.

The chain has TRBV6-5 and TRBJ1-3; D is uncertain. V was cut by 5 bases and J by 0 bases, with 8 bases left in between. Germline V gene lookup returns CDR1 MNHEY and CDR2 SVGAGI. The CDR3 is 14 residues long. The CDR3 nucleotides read TGTGCCAGCAGTCTTCGGGTCTCTGGAAACACCATATATTTT. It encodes CASSLRVSGNTIYF.

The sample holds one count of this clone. As DNA, the CDR3 is TGTGCCAGCAGTGGGACAGGGAGGACCGGGGAGCTGTTTTTT. It specifies CASSGTGRTGELFF. The chain joins TRBV27 to TRBJ2-2, with TRBD1 identical over 9 bases. CDR1 is MNHEY and CDR2 is SMNVEV in the germline V gene (reference sequence). This CDR3 has 14 amino acids. After removal of 5 bases from V and 5 bases from J, the junction contained 3 bases not matched to a gene.

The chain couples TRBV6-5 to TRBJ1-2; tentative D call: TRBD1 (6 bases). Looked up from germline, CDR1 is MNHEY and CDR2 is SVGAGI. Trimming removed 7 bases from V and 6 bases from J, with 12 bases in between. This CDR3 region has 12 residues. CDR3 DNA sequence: TGTGCCAGCACCGGACGGACAGATGGCTACACCTTC. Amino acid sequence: CASTGRTDGYTF.

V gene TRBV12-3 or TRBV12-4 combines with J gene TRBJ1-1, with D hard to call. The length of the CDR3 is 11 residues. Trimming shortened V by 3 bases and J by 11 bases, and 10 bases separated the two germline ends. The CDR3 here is CASSFGLAAFF. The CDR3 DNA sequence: TGTGCCAGCAGTTTCGGATTGGCCGCTTTCTTT.

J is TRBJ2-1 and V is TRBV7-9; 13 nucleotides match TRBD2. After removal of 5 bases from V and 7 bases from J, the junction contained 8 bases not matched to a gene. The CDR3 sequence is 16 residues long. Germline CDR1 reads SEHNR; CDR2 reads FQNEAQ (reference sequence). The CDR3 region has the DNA TGTGCCAGCAGCCTTGGACTAGCGGGAGAAAGGAATGAGCAGTTCTTC. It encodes CASSLGLAGERNEQFF.

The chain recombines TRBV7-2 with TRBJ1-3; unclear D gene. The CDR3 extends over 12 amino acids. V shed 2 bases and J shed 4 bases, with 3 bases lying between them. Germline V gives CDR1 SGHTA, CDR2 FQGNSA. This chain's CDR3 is CASSLLGNTIYF. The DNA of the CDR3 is TGTGCCAGCAGCTTACTGGGAAACACCATATATTTT.